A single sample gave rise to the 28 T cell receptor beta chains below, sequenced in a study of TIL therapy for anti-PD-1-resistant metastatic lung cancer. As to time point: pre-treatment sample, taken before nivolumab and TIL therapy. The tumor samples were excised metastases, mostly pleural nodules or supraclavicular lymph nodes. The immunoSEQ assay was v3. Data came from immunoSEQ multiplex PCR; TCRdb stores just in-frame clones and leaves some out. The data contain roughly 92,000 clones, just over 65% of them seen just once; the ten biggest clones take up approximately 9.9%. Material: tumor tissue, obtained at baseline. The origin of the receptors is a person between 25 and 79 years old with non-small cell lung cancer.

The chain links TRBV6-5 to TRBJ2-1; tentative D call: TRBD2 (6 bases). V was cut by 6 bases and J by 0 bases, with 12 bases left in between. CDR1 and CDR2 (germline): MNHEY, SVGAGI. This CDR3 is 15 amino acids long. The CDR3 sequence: CASRLDGSSYNEQFF. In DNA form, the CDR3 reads TGTGCCAGCAGACTCGACGGGAGCTCCTACAATGAGCAGTTCTTC.

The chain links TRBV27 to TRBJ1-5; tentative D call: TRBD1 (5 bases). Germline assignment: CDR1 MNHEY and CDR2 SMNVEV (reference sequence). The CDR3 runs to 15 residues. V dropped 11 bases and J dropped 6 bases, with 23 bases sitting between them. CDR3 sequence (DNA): TGTGCCCCTAAACCCAAGACAAGGGGTGGTCAGCCCCAGCATTTT. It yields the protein CAPKPKTRGGQPQHF.

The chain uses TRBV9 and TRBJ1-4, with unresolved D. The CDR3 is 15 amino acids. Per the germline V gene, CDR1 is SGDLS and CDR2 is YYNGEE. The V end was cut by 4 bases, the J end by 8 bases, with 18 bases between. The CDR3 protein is CASSKRTGEAEKLFF. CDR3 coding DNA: TGTGCCAGCAGCAAAAGGACGGGAGAAGCGGAAAAACTGTTTTTT.

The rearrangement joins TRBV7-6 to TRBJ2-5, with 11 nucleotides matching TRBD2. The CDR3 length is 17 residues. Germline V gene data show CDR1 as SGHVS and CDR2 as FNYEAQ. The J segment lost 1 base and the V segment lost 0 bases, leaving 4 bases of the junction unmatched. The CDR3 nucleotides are TGTGCCAGCAGCTTAGCTTGGACTAGCGGGTCCCAAGAGACCCAGTACTTC. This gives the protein CASSLAWTSGSQETQYF.

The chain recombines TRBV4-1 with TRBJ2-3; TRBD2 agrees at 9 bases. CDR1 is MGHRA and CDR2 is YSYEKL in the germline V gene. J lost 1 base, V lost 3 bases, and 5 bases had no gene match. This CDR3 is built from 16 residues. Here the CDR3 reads CASSQVERGGTDTQYF. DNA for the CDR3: TGCGCCAGCAGCCAGGTTGAGCGGGGGGGCACAGATACGCAGTATTTT.

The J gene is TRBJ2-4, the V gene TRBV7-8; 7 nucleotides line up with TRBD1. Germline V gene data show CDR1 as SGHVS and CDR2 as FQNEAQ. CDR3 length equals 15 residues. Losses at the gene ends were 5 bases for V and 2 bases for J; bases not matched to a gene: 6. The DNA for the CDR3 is TGTGCCAGCAGCACCGACAGGGCGTCCAAAAACATTCAGTACTTC. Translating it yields CASSTDRASKNIQYF.

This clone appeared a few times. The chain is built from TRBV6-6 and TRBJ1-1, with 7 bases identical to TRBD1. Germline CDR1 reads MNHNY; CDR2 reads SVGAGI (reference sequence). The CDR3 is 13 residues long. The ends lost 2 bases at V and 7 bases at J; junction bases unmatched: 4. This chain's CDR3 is CASSYRDRHEAFF. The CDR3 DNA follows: TGTGCCAGCAGTTACCGGGACAGACATGAAGCTTTCTTT.

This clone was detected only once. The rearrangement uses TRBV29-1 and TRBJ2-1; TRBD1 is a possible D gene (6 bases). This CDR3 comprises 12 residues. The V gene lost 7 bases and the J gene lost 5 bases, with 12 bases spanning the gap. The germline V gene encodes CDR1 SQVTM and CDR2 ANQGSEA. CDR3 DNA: TGCAGCGGGGCCGGGACAAACAATGAGCAGTTCTTC. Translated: CSGAGTNNEQFF.

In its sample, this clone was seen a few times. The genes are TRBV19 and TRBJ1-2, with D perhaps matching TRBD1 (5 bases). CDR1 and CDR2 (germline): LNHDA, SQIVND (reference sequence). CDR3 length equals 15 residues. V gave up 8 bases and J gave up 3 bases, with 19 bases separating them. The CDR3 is CASQIGAGRYYGYTF. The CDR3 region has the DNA TGTGCCAGTCAGATAGGGGCGGGGCGGTACTATGGCTACACCTTC.

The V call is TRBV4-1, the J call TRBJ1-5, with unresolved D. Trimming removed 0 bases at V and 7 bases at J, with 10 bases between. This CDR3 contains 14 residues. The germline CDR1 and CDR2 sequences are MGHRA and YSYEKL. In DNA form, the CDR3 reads TGCGCCAGCAGCCAAGATGTCGGGAGACAGCCCCAGCATTTT. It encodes CASSQDVGRQPQHF.

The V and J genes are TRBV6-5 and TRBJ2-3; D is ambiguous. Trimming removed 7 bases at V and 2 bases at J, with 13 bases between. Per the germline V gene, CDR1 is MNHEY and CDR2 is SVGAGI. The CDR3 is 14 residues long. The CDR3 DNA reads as TGTGCCAGCAAATTCGGCGGAACCACAGATACGCAGTATTTT. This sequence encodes CASKFGGTTDTQYF.

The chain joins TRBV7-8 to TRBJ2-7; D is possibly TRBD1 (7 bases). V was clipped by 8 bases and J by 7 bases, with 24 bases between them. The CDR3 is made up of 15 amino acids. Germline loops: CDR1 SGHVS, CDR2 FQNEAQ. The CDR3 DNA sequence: TGTGCCAGCCGGGACTCCGGGTACAGGGGTCGGGAGCAGTACTTC. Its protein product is CASRDSGYRGREQYF.

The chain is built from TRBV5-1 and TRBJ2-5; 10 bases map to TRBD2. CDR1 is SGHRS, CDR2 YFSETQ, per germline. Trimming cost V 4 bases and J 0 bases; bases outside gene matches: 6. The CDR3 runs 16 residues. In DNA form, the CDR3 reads TGCGCCAGCAGCGTTAGCGGGGGGCTGGACCAAGAGACCCAGTACTTC. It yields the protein CASSVSGGLDQETQYF.

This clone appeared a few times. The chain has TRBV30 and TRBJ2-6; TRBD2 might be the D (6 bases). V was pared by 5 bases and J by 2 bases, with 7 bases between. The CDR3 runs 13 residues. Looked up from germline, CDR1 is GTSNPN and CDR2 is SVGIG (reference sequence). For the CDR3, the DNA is TGTGCCTGGCGGGGGACTGGGGCCAACGTCCTGACTTTC. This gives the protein CAWRGTGANVLTF.

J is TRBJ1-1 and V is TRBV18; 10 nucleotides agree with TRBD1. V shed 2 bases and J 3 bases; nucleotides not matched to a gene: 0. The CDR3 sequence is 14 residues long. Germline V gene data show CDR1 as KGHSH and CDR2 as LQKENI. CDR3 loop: CASSPGTGDTEAFF. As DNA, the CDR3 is TGTGCCAGCTCACCAGGGACAGGGGACACTGAAGCTTTCTTT. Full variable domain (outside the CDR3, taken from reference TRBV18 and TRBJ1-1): NAGVMQNPRHLVRRRGQEARLRCSPMKGHSHVYWYRQLPEEGLKFMVYLQKENIIDESGMPKERFSAEFPKEGPSILRIQQVVRGDSAAYFCASSPGTGDTEAFFGQGTRLTVV.

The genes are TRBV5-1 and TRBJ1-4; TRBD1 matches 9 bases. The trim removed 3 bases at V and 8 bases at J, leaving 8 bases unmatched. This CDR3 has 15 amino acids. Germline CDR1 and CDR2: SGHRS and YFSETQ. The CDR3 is CASSSQGQGIEKLFF. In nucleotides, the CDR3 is TGCGCCAGCAGCTCCCAGGGACAGGGAATAGAAAAACTGTTTTTT.

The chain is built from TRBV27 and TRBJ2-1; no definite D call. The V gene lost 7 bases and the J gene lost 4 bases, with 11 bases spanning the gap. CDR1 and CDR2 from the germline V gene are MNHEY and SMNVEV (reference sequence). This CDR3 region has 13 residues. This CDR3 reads CASTGYGYNEQFF. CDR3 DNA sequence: TGTGCCAGCACCGGGTATGGTTACAATGAGCAGTTCTTC.

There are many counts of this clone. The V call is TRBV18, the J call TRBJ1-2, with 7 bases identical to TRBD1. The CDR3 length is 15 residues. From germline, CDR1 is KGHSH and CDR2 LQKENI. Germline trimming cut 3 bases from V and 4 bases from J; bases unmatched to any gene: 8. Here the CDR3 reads CASSPDRQVGYGYTF. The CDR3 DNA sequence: TGTGCCAGCTCACCGGACAGGCAGGTGGGCTATGGCTACACCTTC.

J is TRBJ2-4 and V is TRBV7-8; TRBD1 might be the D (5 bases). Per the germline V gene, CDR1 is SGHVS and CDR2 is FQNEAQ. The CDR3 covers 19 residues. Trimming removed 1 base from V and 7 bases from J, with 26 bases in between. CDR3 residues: CASSLGSVGATGHRNIQYF. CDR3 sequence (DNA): TGTGCCAGCAGCTTAGGGTCCGTGGGCGCTACAGGTCATAGGAACATTCAGTACTTC. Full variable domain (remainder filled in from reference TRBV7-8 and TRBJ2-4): GAGVSQSPRYKVAKRGQDVALRCDPISGHVSLFWYQQALGQGPEFLTYFQNEAQLDKSGLPSDRFFAERPEGSVSTLKIQRTQQEDSAVYLCASSLGSVGATGHRNIQYFGAGTRLSVL.

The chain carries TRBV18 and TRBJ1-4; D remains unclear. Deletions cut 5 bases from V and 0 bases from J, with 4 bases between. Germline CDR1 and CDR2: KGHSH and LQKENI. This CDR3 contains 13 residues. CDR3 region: CASSSATNEKLFF. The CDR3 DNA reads TGTGCCAGCTCAAGTGCAACTAATGAAAAACTGTTTTTT. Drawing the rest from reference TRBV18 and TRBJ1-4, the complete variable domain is NAGVMQNPRHLVRRRGQEARLRCSPMKGHSHVYWYRQLPEEGLKFMVYLQKENIIDESGMPKERFSAEFPKEGPSILRIQQVVRGDSAAYFCASSSATNEKLFFGSGTQLSVL.

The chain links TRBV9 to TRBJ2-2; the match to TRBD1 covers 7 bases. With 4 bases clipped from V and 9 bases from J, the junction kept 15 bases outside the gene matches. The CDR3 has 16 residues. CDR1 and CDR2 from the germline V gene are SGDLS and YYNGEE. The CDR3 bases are TGTGCCAGCAGCCACGATACCGGGACAGCAGACCGGGAGCTGTTTTTT. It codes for CASSHDTGTADRELFF.

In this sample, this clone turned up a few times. The CDR3 protein is CASSLEAGGYEQYF. The CDR3 nucleotides are TGTGCCAGCAGCTTAGAGGCGGGGGGCTACGAGCAGTACTTC. The chain combines TRBV7-6 with TRBJ2-7; the match to TRBD2 covers 8 bases. V lost 1 base, J lost 3 bases, and 2 bases stayed unmatched. The CDR3 is made up of 14 amino acids. Germline V gives CDR1 SGHVS, CDR2 FNYEAQ.

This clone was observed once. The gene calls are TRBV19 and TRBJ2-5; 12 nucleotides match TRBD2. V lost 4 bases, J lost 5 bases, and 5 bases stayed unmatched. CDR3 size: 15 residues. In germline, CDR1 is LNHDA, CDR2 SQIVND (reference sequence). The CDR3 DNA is TGTGCCAGTAGTACTAGCGGGAGGGCCCGGGAGACCCAGTACTTC. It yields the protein CASSTSGRARETQYF.

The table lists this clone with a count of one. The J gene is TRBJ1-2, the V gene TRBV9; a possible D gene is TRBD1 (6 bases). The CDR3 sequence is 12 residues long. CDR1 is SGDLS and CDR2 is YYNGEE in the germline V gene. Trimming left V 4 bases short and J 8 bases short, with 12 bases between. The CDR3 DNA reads TGTGCCAGCAGCCAGGGGAATGGAGGCTACACCTTC. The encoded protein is CASSQGNGGYTF.

The CDR3 DNA sequence: TGCGCCAGCAGCGTGCCCCGGGGGCAAGAGACCCAGTACTTC. It translates to CASSVPRGQETQYF. The chain combines TRBV5-1 with TRBJ2-5; maybe TRBD2 (6 bases). The V end was cut by 4 bases, the J end by 2 bases, with 12 bases between. In germline, CDR1 is SGHRS, CDR2 YFSETQ. The CDR3 length is 14 residues.

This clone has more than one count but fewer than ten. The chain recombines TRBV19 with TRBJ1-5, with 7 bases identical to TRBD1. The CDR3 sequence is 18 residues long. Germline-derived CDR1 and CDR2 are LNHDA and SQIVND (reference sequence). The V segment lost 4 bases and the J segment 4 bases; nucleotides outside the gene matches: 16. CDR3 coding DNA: TGTGCCAGTAGTAGGAAAGGGGCCGCAGCAGGGGGGAATCAGCCCCAGCATTTT. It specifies CASSRKGAAAGGNQPQHF.

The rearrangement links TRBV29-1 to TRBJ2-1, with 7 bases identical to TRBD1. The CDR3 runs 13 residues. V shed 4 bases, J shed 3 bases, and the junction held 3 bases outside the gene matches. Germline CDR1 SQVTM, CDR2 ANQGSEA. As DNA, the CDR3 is TGCAGCGTTGCCAGGGACAGCTACAATGAGCAGTTCTTC. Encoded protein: CSVARDSYNEQFF.

CDR3 loop: CASSTGQTSRGPQHF. CDR3 sequence (DNA): TGTGCCAGCAGCACGGGACAGACCTCAAGAGGCCCCCAGCATTTT. V is TRBV5-4 and J is TRBJ1-5; 7 positions agree with TRBD1. The CDR3 has 15 amino acids. V was clipped by 4 bases and J by 10 bases; unmatched bases: 14. The V gene's germline CDR1 is SGHNT and CDR2 YYREEE (reference sequence).